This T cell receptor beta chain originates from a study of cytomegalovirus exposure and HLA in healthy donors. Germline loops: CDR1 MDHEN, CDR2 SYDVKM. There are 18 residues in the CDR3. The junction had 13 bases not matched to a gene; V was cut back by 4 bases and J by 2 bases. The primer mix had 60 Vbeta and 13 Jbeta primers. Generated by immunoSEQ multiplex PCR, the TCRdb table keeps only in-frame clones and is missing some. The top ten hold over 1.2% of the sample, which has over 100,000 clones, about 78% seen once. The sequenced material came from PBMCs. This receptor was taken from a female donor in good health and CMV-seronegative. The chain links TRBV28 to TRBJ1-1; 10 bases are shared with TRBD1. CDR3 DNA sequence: TGTGCCAGCAGTTGGCCCCGGGACAGGGGCGAGGTAAACACTGAAGCTTTCTTT. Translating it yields CASSWPRDRGEVNTEAFF.